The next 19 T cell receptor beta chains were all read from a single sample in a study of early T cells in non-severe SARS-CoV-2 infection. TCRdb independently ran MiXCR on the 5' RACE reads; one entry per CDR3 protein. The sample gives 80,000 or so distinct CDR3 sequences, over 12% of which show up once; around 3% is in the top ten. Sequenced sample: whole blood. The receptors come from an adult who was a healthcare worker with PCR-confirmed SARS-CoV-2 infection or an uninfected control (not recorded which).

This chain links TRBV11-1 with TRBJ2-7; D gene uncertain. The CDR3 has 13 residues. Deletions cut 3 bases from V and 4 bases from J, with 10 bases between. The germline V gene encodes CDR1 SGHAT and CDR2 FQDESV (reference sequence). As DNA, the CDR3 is TGTGCCAGCAGCTTTCGGCAGAAATACGAGCAGTACTTC. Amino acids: CASSFRQKYEQYF.

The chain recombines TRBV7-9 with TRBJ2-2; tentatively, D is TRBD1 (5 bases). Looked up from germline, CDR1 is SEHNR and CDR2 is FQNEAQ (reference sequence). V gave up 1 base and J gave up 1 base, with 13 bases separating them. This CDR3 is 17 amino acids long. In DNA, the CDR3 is TGTGCCAGCAGCTTAGTAACACAGGCCCAGAACACCGGGGAGCTGTTTTTT. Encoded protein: CASSLVTQAQNTGELFF.

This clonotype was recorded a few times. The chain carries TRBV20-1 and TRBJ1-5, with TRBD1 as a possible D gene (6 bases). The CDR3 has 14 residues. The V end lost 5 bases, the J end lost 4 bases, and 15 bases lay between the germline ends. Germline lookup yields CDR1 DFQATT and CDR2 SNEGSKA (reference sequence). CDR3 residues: CSARGGYRNQPQHF. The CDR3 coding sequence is TGCAGTGCTCGAGGGGGGTATCGGAATCAGCCCCAGCATTTT.

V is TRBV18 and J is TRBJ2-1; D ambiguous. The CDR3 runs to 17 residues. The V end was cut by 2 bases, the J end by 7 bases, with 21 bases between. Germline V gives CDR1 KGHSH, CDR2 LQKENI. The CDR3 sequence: CASSPIGLAGLINEQFF. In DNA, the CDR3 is TGTGCCAGCTCACCAATTGGCCTGGCCGGCCTGATAAATGAGCAGTTCTTC.

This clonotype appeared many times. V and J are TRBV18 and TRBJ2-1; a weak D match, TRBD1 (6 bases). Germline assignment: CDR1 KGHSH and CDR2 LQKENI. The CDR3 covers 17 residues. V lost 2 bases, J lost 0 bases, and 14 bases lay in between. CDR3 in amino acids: CASSPFSGQSSYNEQFF. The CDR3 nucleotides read TGTGCCAGCTCACCATTTTCAGGACAGAGCTCCTACAATGAGCAGTTCTTC.

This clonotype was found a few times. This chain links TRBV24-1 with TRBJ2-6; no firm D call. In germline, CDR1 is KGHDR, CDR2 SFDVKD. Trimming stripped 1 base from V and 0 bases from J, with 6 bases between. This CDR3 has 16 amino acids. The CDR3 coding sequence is TGTGCCACCAGTGATTTCGAGCTCTCTGGGGCCAACGTCCTGACTTTC. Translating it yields CATSDFELSGANVLTF.

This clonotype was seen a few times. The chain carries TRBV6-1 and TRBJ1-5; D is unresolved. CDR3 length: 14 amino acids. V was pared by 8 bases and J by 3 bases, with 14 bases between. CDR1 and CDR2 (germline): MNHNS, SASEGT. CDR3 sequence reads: CASAREAINQPQHF. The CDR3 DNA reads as TGTGCCAGCGCTCGAGAGGCTATCAATCAGCCCCAGCATTTT.

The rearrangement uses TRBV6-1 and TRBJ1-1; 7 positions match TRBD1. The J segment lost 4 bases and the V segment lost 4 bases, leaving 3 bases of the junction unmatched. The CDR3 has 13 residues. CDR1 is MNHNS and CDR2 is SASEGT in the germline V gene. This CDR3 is CASSVTGSTEAFF. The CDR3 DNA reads TGTGCCAGCAGTGTGACAGGGAGCACTGAAGCTTTCTTT.

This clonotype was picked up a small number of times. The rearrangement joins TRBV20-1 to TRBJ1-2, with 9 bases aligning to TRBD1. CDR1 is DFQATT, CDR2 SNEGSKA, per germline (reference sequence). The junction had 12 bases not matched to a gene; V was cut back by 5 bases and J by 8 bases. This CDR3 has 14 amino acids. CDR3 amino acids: CSAAQPGQGGGYTF. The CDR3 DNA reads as TGCAGTGCTGCACAACCGGGACAGGGTGGAGGCTACACCTTC.

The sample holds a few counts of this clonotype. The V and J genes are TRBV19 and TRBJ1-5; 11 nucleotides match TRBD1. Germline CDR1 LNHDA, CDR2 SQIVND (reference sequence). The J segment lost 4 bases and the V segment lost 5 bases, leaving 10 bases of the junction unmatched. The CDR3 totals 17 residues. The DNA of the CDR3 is TGTGCCAGTAGTCCCTCCGTGGGGGACAGGGGGAATCAGCCCCAGCATTTT. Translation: CASSPSVGDRGNQPQHF.

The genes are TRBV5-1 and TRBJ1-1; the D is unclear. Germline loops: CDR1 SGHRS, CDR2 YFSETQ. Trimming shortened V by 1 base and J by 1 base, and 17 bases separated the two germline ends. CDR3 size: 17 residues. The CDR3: CASSLRADRSPNTEAFF. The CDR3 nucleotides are TGCGCCAGCAGCTTGCGGGCTGATCGTTCACCGAACACTGAAGCTTTCTTT.

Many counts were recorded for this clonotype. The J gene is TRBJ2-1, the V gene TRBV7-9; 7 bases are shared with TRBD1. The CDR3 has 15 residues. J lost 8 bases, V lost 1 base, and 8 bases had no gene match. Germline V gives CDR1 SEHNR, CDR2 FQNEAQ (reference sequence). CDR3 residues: CASSLGQGLRDEQFF. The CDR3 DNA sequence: TGTGCCAGCAGCTTAGGACAGGGCCTTAGGGATGAGCAGTTCTTC. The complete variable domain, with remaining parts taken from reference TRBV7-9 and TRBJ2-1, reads DTGVSQNPRHKITKRGQNVTFRCDPISEHNRLYWYRQTLGQGPEFLTYFQNEAQLEKSRLLSDRFSAERPKGSFSTLEIQRTEQGDSAMYLCASSLGQGLRDEQFFGPGTRLTVL.

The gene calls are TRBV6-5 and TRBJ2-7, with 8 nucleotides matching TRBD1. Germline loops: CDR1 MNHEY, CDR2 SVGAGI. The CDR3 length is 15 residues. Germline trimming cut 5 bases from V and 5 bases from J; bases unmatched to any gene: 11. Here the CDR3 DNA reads TGTGCCAGCAGTCCATCAGGGGGCGATTCAGACGAGCAGTACTTC. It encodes CASSPSGGDSDEQYF.

CDR3 DNA: TGTGCCAGCAGCGTAACACAGGGGGGAACTGAAAAACTGTTTTTT. This sequence encodes CASSVTQGGTEKLFF. The chain recombines TRBV9 with TRBJ1-4; TRBD1 matches 8 bases. The CDR3 is 15 amino acids. Looked up from germline, CDR1 is SGDLS and CDR2 is YYNGEE. J was trimmed by 7 bases and V by 1 base; bases with no gene match: 6.

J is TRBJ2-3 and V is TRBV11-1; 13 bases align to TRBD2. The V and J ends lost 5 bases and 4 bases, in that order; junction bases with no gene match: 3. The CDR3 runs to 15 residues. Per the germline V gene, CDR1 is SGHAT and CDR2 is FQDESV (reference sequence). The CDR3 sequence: CASSGGTSGADTQYF. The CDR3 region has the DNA TGTGCCAGCAGCGGCGGGACTAGCGGGGCAGATACGCAGTATTTT.

The chain's CDR3 is CASSAPGSTATEAFF. CDR3 nucleotide sequence: TGTGCCAGCAGCGCCCCCGGTTCCACGGCCACTGAAGCTTTCTTT. The gene calls are TRBV7-9 and TRBJ1-1; no firm D call. The CDR3 contains 15 residues. The ends were cut back, 5 bases at V and 4 bases at J, with 17 bases in the middle. Germline CDR1 SEHNR, CDR2 FQNEAQ (reference sequence). The whole variable domain, filled in from reference TRBV7-9 and TRBJ1-1, reads DTGVSQNPRHKITKRGQNVTFRCDPISEHNRLYWYRQTLGQGPEFLTYFQNEAQLEKSRLLSDRFSAERPKGSFSTLEIQRTEQGDSAMYLCASSAPGSTATEAFFGQGTRLTVV.

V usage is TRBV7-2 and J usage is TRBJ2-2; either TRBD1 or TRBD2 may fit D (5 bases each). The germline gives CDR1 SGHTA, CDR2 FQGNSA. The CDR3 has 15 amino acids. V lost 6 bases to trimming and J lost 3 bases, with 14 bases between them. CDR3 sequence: CASRHGALYTGELFF. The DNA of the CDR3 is TGTGCCAGCAGGCACGGGGCCTTATACACCGGGGAGCTGTTTTTT.

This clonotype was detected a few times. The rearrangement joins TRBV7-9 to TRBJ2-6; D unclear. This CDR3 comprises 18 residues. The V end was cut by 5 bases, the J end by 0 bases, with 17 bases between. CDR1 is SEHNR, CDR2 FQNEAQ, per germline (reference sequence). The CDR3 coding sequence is TGTGCCAGCAGCCCGAAGAGGATATTTAGCTCTGGGGCCAACGTCCTGACTTTC. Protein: CASSPKRIFSSGANVLTF.

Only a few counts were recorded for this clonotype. DNA for the CDR3: TGTGCCAGCAGCCGGTTTGGGGGGACAATTAACACCGGGGAGCTGTTTTTT. This sequence encodes CASSRFGGTINTGELFF. This rearrangement joins TRBV9 to TRBJ2-2, with D perhaps given as TRBD1 or TRBD2 (6 bases each). There are 17 residues in the CDR3. The V end was cut by 4 bases, the J end by 2 bases, with 18 bases between. From germline, CDR1 is SGDLS and CDR2 YYNGEE.